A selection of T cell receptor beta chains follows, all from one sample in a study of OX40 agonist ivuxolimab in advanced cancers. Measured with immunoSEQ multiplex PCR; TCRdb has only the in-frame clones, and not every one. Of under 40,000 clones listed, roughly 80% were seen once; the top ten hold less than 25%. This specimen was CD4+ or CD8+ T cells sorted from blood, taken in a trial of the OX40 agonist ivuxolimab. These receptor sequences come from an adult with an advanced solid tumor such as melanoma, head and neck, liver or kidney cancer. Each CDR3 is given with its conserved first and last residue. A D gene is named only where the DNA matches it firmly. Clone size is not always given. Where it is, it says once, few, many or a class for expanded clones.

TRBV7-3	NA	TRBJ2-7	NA	CASSPTVHYEQYF	TGTGCCAGCAGCCCTACCGTACACTACGAGCAGTACTTC
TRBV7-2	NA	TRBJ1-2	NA	CASSINRIFYGYTF	TGTGCCAGCAGCATTAACAGGATTTTCTACGGCTACACCTTC
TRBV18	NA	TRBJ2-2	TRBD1	CASSPGTGLGELFF	TGTGCCAGCTCACCAGGGACAGGACTCGGGGAGCTGTTTTTT
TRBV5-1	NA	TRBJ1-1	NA	CASSGDPGQDTEAFF	TGCGCCAGCAGTGGGGACCCAGGGCAGGACACTGAAGCTTTCTTT
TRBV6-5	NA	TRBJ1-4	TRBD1	CASSSTTGGNEKLFF	TGTGCCAGCAGTTCCACGACAGGGGGCAACGAAAAACTGTTTTTT
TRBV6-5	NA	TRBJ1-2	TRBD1	CACSPGTGRTYGYTF	TGTGCCTGCAGTCCCGGGACAGGACGTACCTATGGCTACACCTTC
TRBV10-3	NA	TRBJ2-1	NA	CAISPVTDNEQFF	TGTGCCATCAGTCCCGTTACGGACAATGAGCAGTTCTTC
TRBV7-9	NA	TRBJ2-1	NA	CASSFRGEQFF	TGTGCCAGCAGCTTCCGGGGTGAGCAGTTCTTC
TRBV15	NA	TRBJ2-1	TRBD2	CATSRDIGEGYNEQFF	TGTGCCACCAGCAGAGATATAGGGGAGGGTTACAATGAGCAGTTCTTC
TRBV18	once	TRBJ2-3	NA	CASSPKGISTDTQYF	TGTGCCAGCTCACCGAAAGGGATTAGCACAGATACGCAGTATTTT
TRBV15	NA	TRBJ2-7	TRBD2	CATSRGSGGASYEQYF	TGTGCCACCAGCAGAGGTAGCGGGGGGGCCTCCTACGAGCAGTACTTC
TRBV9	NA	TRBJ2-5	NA	CASSPRPTSQETQYF	TGTGCCAGCAGCCCTCGGCCTACCTCACAAGAGACCCAGTACTTC
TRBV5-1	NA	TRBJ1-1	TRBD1	CASSSVTGGSEAFF	TGCGCCAGCAGCTCCGTGACAGGGGGATCTGAAGCTTTCTTT
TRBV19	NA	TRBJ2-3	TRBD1	CASSSRQGDTQYF	TGTGCCAGTAGTTCCCGACAGGGTGATACGCAGTATTTT
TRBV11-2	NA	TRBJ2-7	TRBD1	CASSLSPQGRGDEQYF	TGTGCCAGCAGCTTAAGCCCACAGGGGCGAGGGGACGAGCAGTACTTC
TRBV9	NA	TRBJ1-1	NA	CASSVGLVGTEAFF	TGTGCCAGCAGCGTAGGTCTGGTTGGCACTGAAGCTTTCTTT
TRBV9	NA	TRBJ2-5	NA	CASSPYRDQETQYF	TGTGCCAGCAGCCCCTACAGGGACCAAGAGACCCAGTACTTC
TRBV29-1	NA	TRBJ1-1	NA	CSVSRGRTEAFF	TGCAGCGTTTCAAGGGGACGCACTGAAGCTTTCTTT
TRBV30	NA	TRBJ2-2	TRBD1	CASWDRANTGELFF	TGTGCCTCCTGGGACAGGGCGAACACCGGGGAGCTGTTTTTT
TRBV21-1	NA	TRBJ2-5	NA	CASSKGGGGQETQYF	TGTGCCAGCAGCAAAGGAGGGGGTGGCCAAGAGACCCAGTACTTC
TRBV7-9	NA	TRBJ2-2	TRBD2	CASSRGVNTGELFF	TGTGCCAGCAGTCGGGGGGTGAACACCGGGGAGCTGTTTTTT
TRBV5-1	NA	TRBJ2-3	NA	CASSGQAGGDTQYF	TGCGCCAGCAGCGGACAGGCCGGGGGGGATACGCAGTATTTT
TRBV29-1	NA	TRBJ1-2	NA	CSVERLAPYGYTF	TGCAGCGTTGAACGGCTTGCCCCCTATGGCTACACCTTC
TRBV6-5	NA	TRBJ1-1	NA	CASSYSPRERGTEAFF	TGTGCCAGCAGTTACTCCCCCAGGGAGAGGGGCACTGAAGCTTTCTTT
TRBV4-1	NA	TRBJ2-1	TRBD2	CASSRVPGTSNNEQFF	TGCGCCAGCAGCCGCGTTCCCGGGACTAGCAACAATGAGCAGTTCTTC
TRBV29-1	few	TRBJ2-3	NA	CSADDGLLTDTQYF	TGCAGCGCGGACGATGGGCTACTCACAGATACGCAGTATTTT
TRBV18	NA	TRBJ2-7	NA	CASSPGVVSYEQYF	TGTGCCAGCTCACCGGGAGTGGTCTCCTACGAGCAGTACTTC
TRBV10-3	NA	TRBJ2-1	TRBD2	CAISGTSEYNEQFF	TGTGCCATCAGTGGGACTAGCGAATACAATGAGCAGTTCTTC
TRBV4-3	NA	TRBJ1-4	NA	CASSHDRRFSEKLFF	TGCGCCAGCAGCCACGATAGGAGGTTTAGTGAAAAACTGTTTTTT
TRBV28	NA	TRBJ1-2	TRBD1	CASSPTGGGGYTF	TGTGCCAGCAGCCCCACAGGGGGCGGTGGCTACACCTTC
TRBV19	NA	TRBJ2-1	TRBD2	CASSRVAGGTGEQFF	TGTGCCAGTAGCAGGGTAGCGGGGGGGACAGGTGAGCAGTTCTTC
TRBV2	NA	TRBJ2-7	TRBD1	CASRGAGTGRVEQYF	TGTGCCAGCAGGGGAGCCGGGACAGGTCGGGTCGAGCAGTACTTC
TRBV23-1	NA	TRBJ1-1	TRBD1	CASGSTGITEAFF	TGCGCCAGCGGGTCGACAGGGATTACTGAAGCTTTCTTT
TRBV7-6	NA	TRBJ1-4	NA	CASSPPGSWEKLFF	TGTGCCAGCAGCCCACCGGGGAGTTGGGAAAAACTGTTTTTT
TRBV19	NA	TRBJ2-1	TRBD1	CASREDRGFYNEQFF	TGTGCCAGTCGCGAGGACAGGGGATTCTACAATGAGCAGTTCTTC
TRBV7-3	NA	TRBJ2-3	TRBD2	CASSLAGVTSTDTQYF	TGTGCCAGCAGCTTAGCGGGGGTGACTAGCACAGATACGCAGTATTTT
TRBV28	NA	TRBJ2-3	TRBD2	CASSLAGWATDTQYF	TGTGCCAGCAGTCTAGCGGGGTGGGCCACAGATACGCAGTATTTT
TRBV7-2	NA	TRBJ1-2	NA	CASSLVGGGASNYGYTF	TGTGCCAGCAGCTTAGTGGGTGGGGGGGCGAGTAACTATGGCTACACCTTC
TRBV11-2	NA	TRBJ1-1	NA	CASSFPGATEAFF	TGTGCCAGCAGCTTTCCGGGGGCCACTGAAGCTTTCTTT
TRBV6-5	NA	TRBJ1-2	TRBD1	CASRPLDRDHYGYTF	TGTGCCAGCAGACCCTTAGACAGGGACCACTATGGCTACACCTTC
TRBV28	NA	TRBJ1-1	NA	CASTQLDRNTEAFF	TGTGCCAGCACCCAATTGGACAGGAACACTGAAGCTTTCTTT
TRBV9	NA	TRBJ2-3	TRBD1	CASSSYGGQGAPDTQYF	TGTGCCAGCAGCTCATACGGGGGACAGGGGGCTCCGGATACGCAGTATTTT
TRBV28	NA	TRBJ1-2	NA	CASSVDGNYGYTF	TGTGCCAGCAGTGTGGATGGGAACTATGGCTACACCTTC
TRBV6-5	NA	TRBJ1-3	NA	CASSYGTSENTIYF	TGTGCCAGCAGTTATGGGACATCCGAAAACACCATATATTTT
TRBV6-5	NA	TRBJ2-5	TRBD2	CATRLAGGETQYF	TGTGCCACGAGACTAGCGGGAGGCGAGACCCAGTACTTC